The source of this TCR beta chain is a study of blood T cell repertoires in COVID-19. Study overall: The United States, Italy and Spain were the sources of the acute and convalescent COVID-19 samples. T cells, B-cell-depleted T cells, or PBMCs supplied cDNA or gDNA.

In the authors' workflow: From reference gene primer amplification, estimates of nucleated cell counts were derived. Generated by immunoSEQ multiplex PCR, the TCRdb table keeps only in-frame clones and is missing some. V, J and clone size reflect that table, while D and trimming were determined from the DNA. Among around 150,000 clones listed, around three quarters were seen once. There are 13 residues in the CDR3. CDR1 is GTSNPN and CDR2 is SVGIG in the germline V gene (reference sequence). Deletions cut 5 bases from V and 8 bases from J, with 18 bases between. J is TRBJ1-2 and V is TRBV30, with D possibly TRBD1 on 5 matching bases. Source material: peripheral blood. This TCR came from a man aged 60 to 75 with acute or convalescent COVID-19. Here the CDR3 reads CAWGTGSSGGYTF. The CDR3 DNA reads as TGTGCCTGGGGTACAGGTTCTTCAGGAGGCTACACCTTC.